This T cell receptor (beta chain) was found in a study of OX40 agonist ivuxolimab in advanced cancers. Study summary: Head and neck, renal cell, melanoma or hepatocellular carcinoma were the cancers that dose-escalation patients had. Having had anti-PD-1, anti-PD-L1 or anti-CTLA-4 therapy before was allowed, and approximately 40% had some.

Only in-frame clones appear in the TCRdb table, and some are missing; sequencing was by immunoSEQ multiplex PCR. The sample contains under 100,000 clones, roughly 90% of which appear only once. The CDR3 contains 12 residues. The junction had 5 bases not matched to a gene; V was cut back by 2 bases and J by 14 bases. The germline V gene encodes CDR1 GTSNPN and CDR2 SVGIG (reference sequence). Worth noting for this clone: What it binds is not known.

Findings and limits, study-wide: Dose levels from 0.1 to 3.0 mg/kg saw CD4+ and CD8+ blood T cells expand clonally by week 6.

This chain links TRBV30 with TRBJ2-4; 11 bases are a match to TRBD1. This specimen consisted of CD4+ or CD8+ T cells sorted from blood, obtained in a trial of the OX40 agonist ivuxolimab. The receptor was isolated from an adult with an advanced solid tumor such as melanoma, head and neck, liver or kidney cancer. The CDR3 loop reads CAWSIGQGAKYF. As DNA, the CDR3 is TGTGCCTGGAGTATCGGACAGGGGGCGAAGTACTTC.